Listed below are T cell receptor beta chains from one sample, sequenced in a study of somatic mutations in cytotoxic T cells in rheumatoid arthritis. Produced via immunoSEQ multiplex PCR; TCRdb's table is partial and in-frame only. The sample has over 9,000 clones; about 70% are singletons. Material: CD8+ T cells sorted from blood. The receptor set was obtained from a man aged 55 to 69 in good health. Both conserved end residues are part of each CDR3. D genes are given only for firm matches. Only some rows state a clone size, as once, few, many or a class for expanded clones.

D,V,J,size,CDR3,DNA
TRBD2,TRBV7-7,TRBJ2-3,NA,CASSPDSGGANTDTQYF,TGTGCCAGCAGCCCGGATAGCGGGGGGGCAAACACAGATACGCAGTATTTT
NA,TRBV7-9,TRBJ1-1,few,CASSAGNTEAFF,TGTGCCAGCAGCGCAGGGAACACTGAAGCTTTCTTT
TRBD2,TRBV19,TRBJ2-1,NA,CASSSGGGFYNEQFF,TGTGCCAGTAGTTCTGGCGGGGGGTTCTACAATGAGCAGTTCTTC
TRBD2,TRBV29-1,TRBJ2-3,NA,CSVEGLAGADLTDTQYF,TGCAGCGTTGAGGGACTAGCGGGGGCCGACCTCACAGATACGCAGTATTTT
TRBD2,TRBV6-6,TRBJ2-1,once,CASSFAGTSGNEQFF,TGTGCCAGCAGCTTCGCCGGGACTAGCGGGAATGAGCAGTTCTTC
TRBD1,TRBV27,TRBJ2-7,NA,CASSFGTGAYEQYF,TGTGCCAGCAGTTTTGGGACAGGGGCCTACGAGCAGTACTTC
TRBD1,TRBV4-3,TRBJ2-4,few,CASSPRGGRGAKNIQYF,TGCGCCAGCAGCCCCCGAGGGGGCCGCGGGGCCAAAAACATTCAGTACTTC
TRBD2,TRBV7-9,TRBJ2-5,NA,CASSPGLAGNQETQYF,TGTGCCAGCAGCCCCGGACTAGCGGGGAACCAAGAGACCCAGTACTTC
NA,TRBV19,TRBJ2-3,NA,CASSIEAGPDTQYF,TGTGCCAGTAGTATAGAGGCAGGGCCAGATACGCAGTATTTT
TRBD2,TRBV27,TRBJ2-2,once,CASRGLANTGELFF,TGTGCCAGCAGGGGACTAGCGAACACCGGGGAGCTGTTTTTT
NA,TRBV7-8,TRBJ2-7,few,CASSLALPTSYEQYF,TGTGCCAGCAGCTTAGCTTTGCCGACTTCCTACGAGCAGTACTTC
TRBD1,TRBV6-5,TRBJ1-1,NA,CASSYSLGTGVAEAFF,TGTGCCAGCAGTTACTCGCTGGGGACAGGGGTAGCTGAAGCTTTCTTT
NA,TRBV28,TRBJ2-7,few,CASSFAYEQYF,TGTGCCAGCAGTTTTGCTTACGAGCAGTACTTC
NA,TRBV6-1,TRBJ2-7,NA,CASSDIGSSYEQYF,TGTGCCAGCAGTGACATTGGGAGCTCCTACGAGCAGTACTTC
TRBD2,TRBV4-2,TRBJ2-2,once,CASSPQGTSGGNTGELFF,TGTGCCAGCAGCCCCCAAGGGACTAGCGGGGGAAACACCGGGGAGCTGTTTTTT
NA,TRBV11-2,TRBJ2-5,once,CASSQGKTQYF,TGTGCCAGCAGCCAGGGGAAGACCCAGTACTTC
NA,TRBV19,TRBJ1-2,NA,CASSYPANRFYGYTF,TGTGCCAGTAGTTATCCAGCCAACCGGTTCTATGGCTACACCTTC
TRBD2,TRBV4-3,TRBJ2-5,NA,CASSLGAASGSEETQYF,TGCGCCAGCAGCCTCGGAGCGGCTAGCGGATCAGAAGAGACCCAGTACTTC
NA,TRBV10-1,TRBJ2-4,NA,CASSDPGERNIQYF,TGCGCCAGCAGTGACCCGGGGGAGAGGAACATTCAGTACTTC
TRBD2,TRBV6-5,TRBJ2-1,once,CASSFAGTSGNEQFF,TGTGCCAGCAGCTTCGCCGGGACTAGCGGGAATGAGCAGTTCTTC